The T cell receptor (beta chain) described here comes from a study of T cells in Graves' hyperthyroidism and ophthalmopathy (dated by TCRdb to between 2018 and 2021). About the full investigation: Peripheral blood samples were taken at initial diagnosis, before any treatment was given. To identify distinguishing TCR V-J signatures, a discovery cohort of some 99 patients was used, comprising 40 to 45 with Graves' ophthalmopathy and around 60 with stable Graves' hyperthyroidism. Prospective prediction of ophthalmopathy was tested in an independent validation cohort consisting of under 20 hyperthyroidism patients and some 17 patients who later progressed to ophthalmopathy. The roughly 100 discovery patients were randomly divided into training and test sets at a 7:3 ratio. In more than five Graves' hyperthyroidism patients, the study also compared T-cell repertoires from thyroid tissue with T-cell repertoires from blood. After blood sampling, hyperthyroidism patients were treated with methimazole at a starting dose of 30 mg daily, and ophthalmopathy patients were treated with high-dose intravenous methylprednisolone. The paper reports TCR Vbeta CDR3 sequencing of over 130 peripheral blood samples: under 45 ophthalmopathy, approximately 74 hyperthyroidism and 17 progressor patients. Overall study results and their limits: During validation, the model predicted progression to ophthalmopathy a median of around 6 months ahead of onset, with approximately 70% sensitivity and around 73% specificity. In cross-validation, a model built on a 13 V-J signature told ophthalmopathy apart from stable hyperthyroidism with under 90% sensitivity and 81% to 82% specificity, and in testing the same model reached 80%/75%. No statistical method was used to set the sample size in advance, and investigators knew the group allocation. Most expanded thyroid clonotypes (frequency above 0.001) were also detected in blood, suggesting blood repertoires may reflect thyroid immune responses.

Stable Graves' hyperthyroidism was defined as the absence of progression to ophthalmopathy over 18 months of follow-up. Hyperthyroidism patients were newly diagnosed, with disease duration under 2 months, and aged 18 to 65 years. Exclusion was applied to patients with uncontrolled infections, other autoimmune diseases, pregnancy or lactation. Clinical symptoms, serum thyroxine and TRAb, thyroid ultrasound, and orbital computed tomography formed the basis for the diagnoses. PBMCs were separated from about 10 ml of fresh peripheral blood using Ficoll-Paque density gradient centrifugation. Total RNA was extracted with Trizol reagent, and quality was checked on an Agilent 2100 Bioanalyzer. Amplification of TCR beta CDR3 regions was carried out from RNA transcripts. For the first round of RT-PCR on the TCR CDR3, the HTBI primer set was used together with the Qiagen OneStep RT-PCR kit. The libraries were constructed in a second round of multiplex PCR and then size-selected and purified. Libraries were sequenced paired-end with 100 bp reads on an Illumina HiSeq2000. The published analysis was carried out like this. SOAPnuke was used to process the raw data, removing reads that contained adapters or uncalled bases, had a mean Phred below 15, or lacked an exact match to the constant primer or identifier. COPE v1.2.5 was used to merge the high-quality paired reads, and each unique nucleotide sequence was defined as a clonotype. MiTCR v1.1 was used to align the clonotypes against IMGT TRBV, TRBD and TRBJ reference segments. Only V-J combinations with frequency above 0.0001, covering 99.2% of repertoires, were analysed. A TCS score was defined as the ratio of F50 (clonal expansion) to E x V (chaos), with BLOSUM62-based TCRdist applied between CDR3 peptides within each V-J. Welch's t-statistics and random forest reduced some 510 V-J features to fewer than 15, which were used in a naive Bayes classifier (R e1071). Clones were called with MiXCR by TCRdb after fastp trimmed the public reads at Q25, and only in-frame beta chains were retained. Rows matching on CDR3 protein sequence are summarized as one entry with the most common DNA and genes. In this record, the V and J calls reflect TCRdb's handling and not the investigators' own analysis. The sample table shows around 500,000 distinct CDR3 sequences, and about an eighth are seen once. The top ten clones comprise around 17% of the sample.

This clonotype was observed a handful of times. What this receptor recognizes is not known. No per-base quality is available; no much larger clone lies one base away. Sequenced: blood. This TCR derives from a woman aged 18-29 years with Graves' hyperthyroidism.

The DNA is as follows: TGTGCCAGCAGCTTGCCTAAAGCTTACAATGAGCAGTTCTTC. Its amino acids are CASSLPKAYNEQFF. Rearrangement joined TRBV7-9 to TRBJ2-1; no confident D gene assignment can be made. The CDR3 holds 14 amino acids from the cysteine to the phenylalanine. Only the CDR3 region is kept as DNA, spanning 42 bases read in frame from base 1. CDR1 SEHNR and CDR2 FQNEAQ are derived from the germline V gene (reference sequence). The V and J ends are trimmed by 3 bases and 4 bases, leaving 10 bases between them. The entire variable domain, with the stretches around the CDR3 drawn from the reference TRBV7-9 and TRBJ2-1 proteins, is DTGVSQNPRHKITKRGQNVTFRCDPISEHNRLYWYRQTLGQGPEFLTYFQNEAQLEKSRLLSDRFSAERPKGSFSTLEIQRTEQGDSAMYLCASSLPKAYNEQFFGPGTRLTVL.